Presented here are 7 T cell receptor beta chains from one specimen sequenced in a study of memory CD4+ T cells and cytomegalovirus serostatus. Generated by immunoSEQ multiplex PCR, the TCRdb table keeps only in-frame clones and is missing some. This sample has just under 60,000 clones, with about three quarters found just once. Single viable CD3+CD4+CD8-CD45RO+ cells were sorted as the memory CD4+ T cells. The sequenced sample was memory CD4+ T cells from blood. These receptors all come from an adult in good health and CMV-seronegative.

The chain carries TRBV19 and TRBJ2-1; 10 bases agree with TRBD2. Germline trimming cut 8 bases from V and 0 bases from J; bases unmatched to any gene: 4. This CDR3 region has 15 residues. The germline V gene encodes CDR1 LNHDA and CDR2 SQIVND (reference sequence). Here the CDR3 reads CASATSGISYNEQFF. The CDR3 nucleotides read TGTGCCAGTGCAACTAGCGGGATCTCCTACAATGAGCAGTTCTTC.

The chain uses TRBV6-1 and TRBJ2-1; D call uncertain. V lost 7 bases and J 1 base, leaving 5 bases between the germline ends. Per germline, CDR1 MNHNS and CDR2 SASEGT. This CDR3 region has 12 residues. The CDR3 nucleotides read TGTGCCAGCACACTTTCCTACAATGAGCAGTTCTTC. This translates into CASTLSYNEQFF.

The chain joins TRBV7-9 to TRBJ2-5; D tentatively reads TRBD1 or TRBD2 (6 bases each). The CDR3 extends over 14 amino acids. Per germline, CDR1 SEHNR and CDR2 FQNEAQ (reference sequence). V was shortened by 8 bases and J by 5 bases, with 18 bases between the two germline ends. For the CDR3, the DNA is TGTGCCAGCGGCGAGGAGGGCCAGGGGGAGACCCAGTACTTC. This translates into CASGEEGQGETQYF.

This clone was recorded once. The chain links TRBV7-6 to TRBJ2-1, with D uncertain. The V and J ends lost 2 bases and 0 bases respectively, with 14 bases between them. The CDR3 covers 17 residues. CDR1 SGHVS and CDR2 FNYEAQ come from the germline V gene. Here the CDR3 DNA reads TGTGCCAGCAGCTTACCTCTTGATCCCACCTCCTACAATGAGCAGTTCTTC. This translates into CASSLPLDPTSYNEQFF.

The V gene is TRBV19, the J gene TRBJ2-1, with 8 bases identical to TRBD1. This CDR3 has 15 amino acids. V gave up 1 base and J gave up 3 bases; unmatched junction bases: 2. Germline CDR1 is LNHDA and CDR2 is SQIVND (reference sequence). CDR3 residues: CASSIGQGLYNEQFF. In nucleotides, the CDR3 is TGTGCCAGTAGTATAGGACAGGGGCTCTACAATGAGCAGTTCTTC. Together with reference TRBV19 and TRBJ2-1, the CDR3 gives the full variable domain: DGGITQSPKYLFRKEGQNVTLSCEQNLNHDAMYWYRQDPGQGLRLIYYSQIVNDFQKGDIAEGYSVSREKKESFPLTVTSAQKNPTAFYLCASSIGQGLYNEQFFGPGTRLTVL.

The V gene is TRBV6-6, the J gene TRBJ2-7, with D possibly being TRBD2 (6 bases). CDR1 is MNHNY, CDR2 SVGAGI, per germline (reference sequence). This CDR3 contains 14 residues. V shed 2 bases and J shed 4 bases, with 12 bases lying between them. CDR3 loop: CASSYGGTDYEQYF. CDR3 sequence (DNA): TGTGCCAGCAGTTACGGCGGGACCGATTACGAGCAGTACTTC.

This sequence joins TRBV9 and TRBJ2-2; D gene unclear. The CDR3 has 12 amino acids. From germline, CDR1 is SGDLS and CDR2 YYNGEE. The V gene lost 2 bases and the J gene lost 6 bases, with 5 bases spanning the gap. CDR3 sequence: CASSVPSGELFF. The CDR3 nucleotides are TGTGCCAGCAGCGTCCCCTCCGGGGAGCTGTTTTTT.